The rows below give T cell receptor beta chains drawn from one sample of a study of CD8+ T cells in alopecia areata. Clones were read by immunoSEQ multiplex PCR, and TCRdb kept only the in-frame ones, dropping some. The table shows 150,000 or so clones, with over 45% occurring only once. Sequenced: CD4+ T cells sorted from blood. The receptors shown here come from a human donor with alopecia areata. The CDR3 runs from the conserved cysteine through the conserved F or W. D genes are given only for firm matches. Clone size is not always given. Where it is, it says once, few, many or a class for expanded clones.

>-|TRBJ2-5|-|TRBV28
TGTGCCAGCAGTTTCGCCGGGACCGCCGAGTGGACCCAGTACTTC
CASSFAGTAEWTQYF
>-|TRBJ2-6|-|TRBV5-1
TGCGCCAGCAGCTTGTTTGGGGCCAACGTCCTGACTTTC
CASSLFGANVLTF
>-|TRBJ2-7|-|TRBV4-1
TGCGCCAGCAGCCAAGCTTTTGCGGCGGACGAGCAGTACTTC
CASSQAFAADEQYF
>-|TRBJ2-1|-|TRBV7-9
TGTGCCAGCAGCCCACACGACAATGAGCAGTTCTTC
CASSPHDNEQFF
>-|TRBJ2-2|-|TRBV29-1
TGCAGCGTGGGGGCAAGTCCCACCACCGGGGAGCTGTTTTTT
CSVGASPTTGELFF
>TRBD2|TRBJ2-1|-|TRBV9
TGTGCCAGCAGCGTAGACGCGGGAGCCTACAATGAGCAGTTCTTC
CASSVDAGAYNEQFF
>TRBD1|TRBJ2-1|-|TRBV5-1
TGCGCCAGCAGCCACAGTCAACGACAGGGGCTTGAGCAGTTCTTC
CASSHSQRQGLEQFF
>-|TRBJ1-4|-|TRBV29-1
TGCAGCGTTGAAGACACATATAATGAAAAACTGTTTTTT
CSVEDTYNEKLFF
>-|TRBJ2-7|-|TRBV15
TGTGCCACCAGCAGAGCGCCCCCAGCGCAATACGAGCAGTACTTC
CATSRAPPAQYEQYF
>TRBD1|TRBJ2-7|-|TRBV6-1
TGTGCCAGCAGTGAATCCGGGACAGGGGTCTACGAGCAGTACTTC
CASSESGTGVYEQYF
>-|TRBJ1-4|-|TRBV20-1
TGCAGTGCTAGTACTAATGAAAAACTGTTTTTT
CSASTNEKLFF
>-|TRBJ1-2|-|TRBV30
TGTGCCTGGATCGGGAATTTGGCGCGGGGCTACACCTTC
CAWIGNLARGYTF
>-|TRBJ2-7|once|TRBV2
TGTGCCAGCAGTGGGGTACAGGGCTACGAGCAGTACTTC
CASSGVQGYEQYF
>TRBD2|TRBJ2-1|-|TRBV30
TGTGCCTGGAGTTTCGAGGGAGGGCGCCACAATGAGCAGTTCTTC
CAWSFEGGRHNEQFF
>TRBD2|TRBJ2-5|-|TRBV30
TGTGCCTGGAGTGTTGGTCTAGCGGGAGCCCAAGAGACCCAGTACTTC
CAWSVGLAGAQETQYF
>TRBD1|TRBJ1-1|-|TRBV6-5
TGTGCCAGCAGCCACAGGGGTAACACTGAAGCTTTCTTT
CASSHRGNTEAFF
>-|TRBJ1-1|few|TRBV29-1
TGCAGCGTTTTTAGGGGGGCCATGAACACTGAAGCTTTCTTT
CSVFRGAMNTEAFF
>-|TRBJ1-1|-|TRBV7-3
TGTGCCAGCAGCTCTGGCGAGGGAGCGTGGAACACTGAAGCTTTCTTT
CASSSGEGAWNTEAFF
>-|TRBJ2-5|-|TRBV7-3
TGTGCCAGCAGCTATGGTCAGGGGACCCAGTACTTC
CASSYGQGTQYF
>TRBD1|TRBJ2-3|few|TRBV2
TGTGCCAGCAGCCGGGACAGGGGAATAGATACGCAGTATTTT
CASSRDRGIDTQYF
>TRBD2|TRBJ2-5|-|TRBV6-5
TGTGCCAGCAGACTAGCGGGGGGCCCGGAGACCCAGTACTTC
CASRLAGGPETQYF
>-|TRBJ2-7|few|TRBV7-9
TGTGCCAGCAGCTTAGTTGAACTCCAGGCGTACGAGCAGTACTTC
CASSLVELQAYEQYF
>-|TRBJ2-7|few|TRBV7-9
TGTGCCAGCAGCTTCGGACTGGGCGTGGGGGAGCAGTACTTC
CASSFGLGVGEQYF
>-|TRBJ1-1|-|TRBV2
TGTGCCAGCAGGTACGACAGGAACACTGAAGCTTTCTTT
CASRYDRNTEAFF
>-|TRBJ1-2|-|TRBV19
TGTGCCAGTCGTGGCGGAGGACTACTTAACTATGGCTACACCTTC
CASRGGGLLNYGYTF
>-|TRBJ1-1|-|TRBV30
TGTGCCTGGGGTAACACAGGGTATCCTGAAGCTTTCTTT
CAWGNTGYPEAFF
>-|TRBJ1-1|-|TRBV30
TGTGCCTGGAGTGTCCTAGGTGGGGGCACTGAAGCTTTCTTT
CAWSVLGGGTEAFF
>-|TRBJ2-7|-|TRBV29-1
TGCAGCGCTACAGCGACAGGTAACTTTGGCTCCTACGAGCAGTACTTC
CSATATGNFGSYEQYF
>-|TRBJ2-1|-|TRBV6-5
TGTGCCAGCAGTTACTCGATTTGGCAGGCCCGCAATGAGCAGTTCTTC
CASSYSIWQARNEQFF
>-|TRBJ2-7|-|TRBV5-4
TGTGCCAGCAGCTTGGGGCGCTCCTACGAGCAGTACTTC
CASSLGRSYEQYF
>-|TRBJ2-5|-|TRBV2
TGTGCCAGCAGACTATTTCGGGAGACCCAGTACTTC
CASRLFRETQYF
>-|TRBJ1-5|-|TRBV29-1
TGCAGCGTTGTAGCGGGGCCCATGGGGAGCAATCAGCCCCAGCATTTT
CSVVAGPMGSNQPQHF
>-|TRBJ1-1|-|TRBV11-3
TGTGCCAGCAGCTTAATCCCCGTTGAGGGCTCTGAAGCTTTCTTT
CASSLIPVEGSEAFF
>TRBD2|TRBJ2-1|-|TRBV30
TGTGCCTGGAGTGTATGGTTGGGACTAGCGGAATACAATGAGCAGTTCTTC
CAWSVWLGLAEYNEQFF
>-|TRBJ2-1|-|TRBV29-1
TGCAGCGTTGTAGACAGGACTTACTACAATGAGCAGTTCTTC
CSVVDRTYYNEQFF
>TRBD2|TRBJ2-3|-|TRBV4-1
TGCGCCAGCAGCCATACTAGCGGCAGCACAGATACGCAGTATTTT
CASSHTSGSTDTQYF
>-|TRBJ1-1|-|TRBV29-1
TGCAGCGATGGGACCAACACTGAAGCTTTCTTT
CSDGTNTEAFF
>-|TRBJ1-1|many|TRBV5-1
TGCGCCAGCAGCTCGGGCCAACCGAACACTGAAGCTTTCTTT
CASSSGQPNTEAFF
>TRBD2|TRBJ2-5|-|TRBV15
TGTGCCACCAGCAAAGCGGGGGTACTGGAAGACCAAGAGACCCAGTACTTC
CATSKAGVLEDQETQYF
>TRBD2|TRBJ2-5|few|TRBV29-1
TGCAGCGTTGGAGGACTAGCGGGAGTACCAGAGACCCAGTACTTC
CSVGGLAGVPETQYF